This TCR beta chain was sequenced for a study of T-cell reconstitution after alpha-beta-depleted transplantation in children. Preparation of the TCRbeta library was carried out with unique molecular identifiers. TCRdb redid the calling of the PCR reads with MiXCR, one entry per CDR3 protein. The data contain around 400,000 distinct CDR3 sequences, approximately 10% of them singletons. The sample consisted of PBMCs from the stem cell graft donor, taken from the stem cell graft. The clonotype comes from a human donor who donated a stem cell graft to a child with acute myeloid leukemia.

The CDR3 protein is CAVRGRSEETQYF. CDR3 sequence (DNA): TGTGCCGTCCGAGGGCGAAGCGAAGAGACCCAGTACTTC. The chain uses TRBV10-3 and TRBJ2-5; perhaps TRBD2 as D (5 bases). CDR3 length: 13 residues. Trimming took 11 bases from V and 3 from J, leaving 16 bases between them. Germline CDR1 is ENHRY and CDR2 is SYGVKD.